A single sample is the source of the 6 T cell receptor beta chains below, sequenced in a study of T cell responses to AZD1222 COVID-19 vaccine. The data were produced by immunoSEQ multiplex PCR, yet TCRdb's version contains in-frame clones alone and is incomplete. This table has about 84,000 clones, around 90% appearing once. Sequences were derived from peripheral blood, sampled 28 days after the second AZD1222 dose. These receptors came from an adult who received the AZD1222 COVID-19 vaccine.

The chain is built from TRBV6-5 and TRBJ2-7; D remains unclear. Germline V gives CDR1 MNHEY, CDR2 SVGAGI. The ends were cut back, 6 bases at V and 2 bases at J, with 8 bases in the middle. This CDR3 has 12 amino acids. The CDR3, as DNA: TGTGCCAGCAGCCCCGCCCCCTACGAGCAGTACTTC. This sequence encodes CASSPAPYEQYF.

The CDR3: CASSGDYNQPQHF. CDR3 bases: TGTGCCAGTAGTGGGGACTACAATCAGCCCCAGCATTTT. The V call is TRBV19, the J call TRBJ1-5; tentatively, D is TRBD1 (5 bases). The CDR3 is 13 amino acids. Deletions cut 5 bases from V and 3 bases from J, with 8 bases between. Germline loops: CDR1 LNHDA, CDR2 SQIVND (reference sequence).

The J gene is TRBJ1-3, the V gene TRBV6-1, with TRBD1 as a possible D gene (6 bases). This CDR3 is built from 17 residues. Per the germline V gene, CDR1 is MNHNS and CDR2 is SASEGT. V lost 3 bases to trimming and J lost 0 bases, with 15 bases between them. CDR3 region: CASSDPTTGSSGNTIYF. CDR3 DNA sequence: TGTGCCAGCAGTGACCCAACCACAGGGAGCTCTGGAAACACCATATATTTT.

The chain uses TRBV19 and TRBJ2-2, with 9 nucleotides matching TRBD1. The CDR3 totals 16 residues. Trimming at V came to 7 bases and at J to 5 bases, leaving 11 bases not matched to a gene. CDR1 and CDR2 (germline): LNHDA, SQIVND (reference sequence). This CDR3 is CASNTPGTGRTGELFF. The CDR3 DNA sequence: TGTGCCAGTAACACACCCGGGACAGGGAGAACCGGGGAGCTGTTTTTT.

CDR3 loop: CASATGGFLTGELFF. Here the CDR3 DNA reads TGTGCCAGCGCGACAGGGGGCTTCCTCACCGGGGAGCTGTTTTTT. This chain joins TRBV6-6 and TRBJ2-2; 10 bases are a match to TRBD1. Germline loops: CDR1 MNHNY, CDR2 SVGAGI (reference sequence). The CDR3 totals 15 residues. Trimming at V came to 8 bases and at J to 4 bases, leaving 7 bases not matched to a gene.

The chain employs TRBV27 and TRBJ2-2; the D is unclear. Trimming pared 4 bases from V and 5 bases from J, leaving 14 bases between. The CDR3 length is 15 residues. Germline loops: CDR1 MNHEY, CDR2 SMNVEV (reference sequence). Written as DNA, the CDR3 is TGTGCCAGCAGTTACTTGGCAGTGAAGACCGGGGAGCTGTTTTTT. It yields the protein CASSYLAVKTGELFF.